The 18 T cell receptor beta chains presented below share a single source sample, sequenced in a study of blood T cell repertoires in COVID-19. Here immunoSEQ multiplex PCR was the method, and the copy in TCRdb shows in-frame clones only, minus some. The table lists about 180,000 clones, around 88% of them singletons. Sequences were obtained from peripheral blood. The receptors originated from a woman aged 25 to 45 with acute or convalescent COVID-19.

Notes on this clone: At one boundary the junction diverges from the germline segment, which might be a read error. The chain links TRBV29-1 to TRBJ2-7; TRBD2 matches 9 bases. The CDR3 extends over 13 amino acids. CDR1 and CDR2 (germline): SQVTM, ANQGSEA. CDR3 sequence: CSGRLAASHEQYF. In DNA, the CDR3 is TGCAGCGGGAGACTAGCGGCCTCCCACGAGCAGTACTTC.

For the CDR3, the DNA is TGCAGCGCCCGGGACAGGGGTTCGGAGCAGTACTTC. Its protein product is CSARDRGSEQYF. This chain connects TRBV29-1 to TRBJ2-7; 10 bases map to TRBD1. After removal of 7 bases from V and 7 bases from J, the junction contained 7 bases not matched to a gene. Per germline, CDR1 SQVTM and CDR2 ANQGSEA. This CDR3 has 12 amino acids.

This rearrangement joins TRBV12-3 or TRBV12-4 to TRBJ2-1; tentatively, D is TRBD2 (6 bases). V shed 7 bases and J shed 7 bases, with 14 bases lying between them. This CDR3 is built from 13 residues. CDR3 in DNA: TGTGCCAGCAACCGGGAGTCCCGGAATGAGCAGTTCTTC. Protein: CASNRESRNEQFF.

V and J are TRBV18 and TRBJ2-3, with D possibly being TRBD1 (7 bases). The V end was cut by 6 bases, the J end by 5 bases, with 15 bases between. This CDR3 contains 14 residues. Germline V gene data show CDR1 as KGHSH and CDR2 as LQKENI. The CDR3 here is CASSEQGREDTQYF. CDR3 nucleotides: TGTGCCAGCTCGGAACAGGGGCGGGAAGATACGCAGTATTTT.

The chain is built from TRBV19 and TRBJ1-4; possible D gene TRBD1, 6 bases. CDR1 and CDR2 (germline): LNHDA, SQIVND (reference sequence). The V and J ends lost 10 bases and 0 bases respectively, with 12 bases between them. The CDR3 covers 14 residues. CDR3: CATSGTSTNEKLFF. In nucleotides, the CDR3 is TGTGCCACGTCCGGGACATCAACTAATGAAAAACTGTTTTTT.

This rearrangement joins TRBV30 to TRBJ2-1; 7 bases fit TRBD2. CDR3 length equals 15 residues. The germline gives CDR1 GTSNPN, CDR2 SVGIG (reference sequence). Germline trimming cut 1 base from V and 8 bases from J; bases unmatched to any gene: 11. CDR3 protein: CAWSGGGPLGDEQFF. The CDR3 DNA follows: TGTGCCTGGAGTGGGGGAGGGCCCCTCGGCGATGAGCAGTTCTTC.

This clone showed up just once. The CDR3 DNA follows: TGTGCCAGCAGTTATCAGGGACCCCTCCACTTT. Its translation: CASSYQGPLHF. The gene calls are TRBV6-6 and TRBJ1-6, with D possibly matching TRBD1 (5 bases). Germline values: CDR1 MNHNY, CDR2 SVGAGI (reference sequence). Trimming took off 3 bases at V and 12 bases at J, with 6 bases between the two ends. CDR3 length equals 11 residues.

The chain joins TRBV19 to TRBJ2-1; the match to TRBD2 covers 12 bases. Germline V gene lookup returns CDR1 LNHDA and CDR2 SQIVND (reference sequence). The CDR3 contains 15 residues. Trimming at V came to 4 bases and at J to 4 bases, leaving 2 bases not matched to a gene. The CDR3 nucleotides are TGTGCCAGTAGTACGACTAGCGGGGGTTACAATGAGCAGTTCTTC. Translated: CASSTTSGGYNEQFF.

V is TRBV27 and J is TRBJ2-1; possibly TRBD2 for D (5 bases). Germline V gives CDR1 MNHEY, CDR2 SMNVEV (reference sequence). The V and J ends lost 6 bases and 0 bases respectively, with 9 bases between them. The CDR3 extends over 14 amino acids. The CDR3 bases are TGTGCCAGCAGACGAGCGGACTCCTACAATGAGCAGTTCTTC. Residues: CASRRADSYNEQFF.

The rearrangement uses TRBV25-1 and TRBJ1-2, with 7 positions matching TRBD1. Germline lookup yields CDR1 MGHDK and CDR2 SYGVNS. Trimming removed 3 bases from V and 7 bases from J; junction bases left unmatched: 8. There are 14 residues in the CDR3. CDR3 protein: CASSEGQFVGGYTF. In nucleotides, the CDR3 is TGTGCCAGCAGTGAGGGACAGTTCGTGGGTGGCTACACCTTC.

This clone has just one count. This chain uses TRBV10-1 with TRBJ2-4, with 10 nucleotides matching TRBD1. Germline lookup yields CDR1 WNHNN and CDR2 SYGVQD (reference sequence). With 8 bases clipped from V and 7 bases from J, the junction kept 14 bases outside the gene matches. The CDR3 totals 16 residues. Here the CDR3 reads CASRTGTGVVVNIQYF. Written as DNA, the CDR3 is TGCGCCAGCCGAACCGGGACAGGGGTAGTAGTGAACATTCAGTACTTC.

The chain has TRBV5-4 and TRBJ2-3, with D possibly TRBD2 on 5 matching bases. Germline V gene lookup returns CDR1 SGHNT and CDR2 YYREEE (reference sequence). This CDR3 spans 15 amino acids. Trimming took 3 bases from V and 5 from J, leaving 16 bases between them. The CDR3 loop is CASSSGTSFVDTQYF. The CDR3, as DNA: TGTGCCAGCAGCTCGGGAACGTCTTTTGTAGATACGCAGTATTTT. The full variable domain, with the rest looked up from reference TRBV5-4 and TRBJ2-3, is ETGVTQSPTHLIKTRGQQVTLRCSSQSGHNTVSWYQQALGQGPQFIFQYYREEENGRGNFPPRFSGLQFPNYSSELNVNALELDDSALYLCASSSGTSFVDTQYFGPGTRLTVL.

The sample holds one count of this clone. The V call is TRBV5-1, the J call TRBJ2-7, with D perhaps matching TRBD2 (6 bases). The CDR3 runs to 14 residues. CDR1 is SGHRS and CDR2 is YFSETQ in the germline V gene. Trimming shortened V by 0 bases and J by 6 bases, and 13 bases separated the two germline ends. DNA for the CDR3: TGCGCCAGCAGCTTGGCGGGGGATCGGTTCGAGCAGTACTTC. The encoded protein is CASSLAGDRFEQYF.

The sample holds a few counts of this clone. The V call is TRBV9, the J call TRBJ2-1; TRBD2 aligns across 10 bases. CDR1 and CDR2 from the germline V gene are SGDLS and YYNGEE. The CDR3 has 16 amino acids. Trimming at V came to 0 bases and at J to 7 bases, leaving 7 bases not matched to a gene. The CDR3 here is CASSVGASGGFNEQFF. The CDR3 DNA reads TGTGCCAGCAGCGTAGGGGCTAGCGGGGGTTTTAATGAGCAGTTCTTC.

The J gene is TRBJ2-1, the V gene TRBV5-1; D may be TRBD2 (6 bases). The CDR3 is 13 residues long. Trimming stripped 2 bases from V and 9 bases from J, with 12 bases between. Per germline, CDR1 SGHRS and CDR2 YFSETQ. The CDR3 protein is CASSFYGGPEQFF. CDR3 in DNA: TGCGCCAGCAGCTTCTACGGAGGGCCTGAGCAGTTCTTC.

The V call is TRBV10-2, the J call TRBJ2-4, with TRBD1 matching 9 bases. Germline CDR1 reads WSHSY; CDR2 reads SAAADI. The length of the CDR3 is 15 residues. J lost 9 bases, V lost 6 bases, and 12 bases had no gene match. The CDR3 DNA follows: TGCGCCAGCAGCGCCCCGGGACAGGGAGGGGGCATTCAGTACTTC. Protein sequence: CASSAPGQGGGIQYF.

V usage is TRBV11-3 and J usage is TRBJ2-5; no definite D call. In germline, CDR1 is SGHNT, CDR2 YENEEA. V gave up 4 bases and J gave up 3 bases, with 9 bases separating them. The CDR3 is 13 residues long. The CDR3 bases are TGTGCCAGCAGCTCCCTAACTGAAGAGACCCAGTACTTC. This gives the protein CASSSLTEETQYF.

The rearrangement joins TRBV3-1 (or the pseudogene TRBV3-2) to TRBJ2-5, with a tentative D call TRBD2 (6 bases). Looked up from germline, CDR1 is LGHDT and CDR2 is YNNKEL (reference sequence). The CDR3 runs 13 residues. V shed 7 bases and J shed 1 base, with 10 bases lying between them. This CDR3 reads CASTLGGQETQYF. The CDR3 DNA reads as TGTGCCAGCACCCTGGGGGGCCAAGAGACCCAGTACTTC.